One and the same sample provided the 31 T cell receptor beta chains below, sequenced in a study of blood T cell repertoires in COVID-19 (dated by TCRdb to 2020 to 2021). To prepare the library, the immunoSEQ multiplex PCR assay was applied. The source is immuneACCESS, and TCRdb retained only in-frame sequences with V and J called. Part of the clones is not carried over; for the studies checked, unresolved V genes explain less than half of this, and the remainder is unexplained. For this sample the table gives about 100,000 clones, of which 80% to 90% were detected only once. Approximately 29% of the sample is held by the ten biggest clonotypes. Input material: peripheral blood. The receptor set was obtained from a woman aged 80 or over with acute or convalescent COVID-19.

This chain connects TRBV28 to TRBJ2-7; 7 bases fit TRBD1. With 3 bases clipped from V and 1 base from J, the junction kept 3 bases outside the gene matches. The CDR3 is 14 residues long. Germline V gives CDR1 MDHEN, CDR2 SYDVKM. In DNA form, the CDR3 reads TGTGCCAGCAGTTTTCCGGGACAGTCCTACGAGCAGTACTTC. It codes for CASSFPGQSYEQYF.

The gene calls are TRBV11-2 and TRBJ1-2; tentative D call: TRBD1 (6 bases). V lost 5 bases and J lost 9, with 16 bases in between. CDR1 and CDR2 (germline): SGHAT, FQNNGV. The CDR3 is made up of 13 amino acids. The CDR3, as DNA: TGTGCCAGCAGCCGTGGTGGGGGCTTTAGCTACACCTTC. This codes for CASSRGGGFSYTF.

This rearrangement joins TRBV5-1 to TRBJ2-5; 10 nucleotides align to TRBD2. The CDR3 totals 15 residues. Germline V gene sequence: CDR1 SGHRS, CDR2 YFSETQ. J gave up 0 bases and V 3 bases, and 2 bases lay outside the gene matches. CDR3 sequence (DNA): TGCGCCAGCAGCTCACTAGCGGGGAACCAAGAGACCCAGTACTTC. Translating gives CASSSLAGNQETQYF.

This rearrangement joins TRBV7-9 to TRBJ1-1; the D gene is possibly TRBD1 (6 bases). CDR1 is SEHNR, CDR2 FQNEAQ, per germline (reference sequence). The V and J ends lost 4 bases and 1 base respectively, with 13 bases between them. The CDR3 is 15 residues long. This CDR3 is CASSSDRWGNTEAFF. For the CDR3, the DNA is TGTGCCAGCAGCTCAGACAGGTGGGGGAACACTGAAGCTTTCTTT.

V is TRBV30 and J is TRBJ2-6; no clear D gene. The CDR3 loop spans 14 amino acids. The ends were cut back, 4 bases at V and 2 bases at J, with 9 bases in the middle. Germline-derived CDR1 and CDR2 are GTSNPN and SVGIG (reference sequence). CDR3 sequence reads: CAWTGLAGANVLTF. The CDR3 bases are TGTGCCTGGACCGGTCTGGCTGGGGCCAACGTCCTGACTTTC.

The chain uses TRBV2 and TRBJ2-5; D is unclear. Germline CDR1 is SNHLY and CDR2 is FYNNEI. Trimming shortened V by 4 bases and J by 5 bases, and 11 bases separated the two germline ends. The CDR3 contains 13 residues. The CDR3, as DNA: TGTGCCAGCAGTGGGGCCGGTCGGGAGACCCAGTACTTC. This translates into CASSGAGRETQYF.

The rearrangement uses TRBV28 and TRBJ2-7; 10 bases fit TRBD2. Trimming at V came to 4 bases and at J to 2 bases, leaving 14 bases not matched to a gene. Per the germline V gene, CDR1 is MDHEN and CDR2 is SYDVKM. The CDR3 loop spans 18 amino acids. This CDR3 is CASSSVPKLAGSPYEQYF. CDR3 nucleotide sequence: TGTGCCAGCAGTTCGGTCCCGAAACTAGCGGGGAGCCCCTACGAGCAGTACTTC.

The J gene is TRBJ1-5, the V gene TRBV6-5; D remains unclear. Trimming pared 7 bases from V and 0 bases from J, leaving 13 bases between. Germline V gives CDR1 MNHEY, CDR2 SVGAGI. This CDR3 contains 15 residues. The CDR3 sequence: CASIGVNYSNQPQHF. The CDR3 DNA is TGTGCCAGCATAGGCGTCAACTATAGCAATCAGCCCCAGCATTTT.

The rearrangement links TRBV12-3 or TRBV12-4 to TRBJ1-5, with 7 nucleotides matching TRBD1. The CDR3 is made up of 13 amino acids. Unmatched junction bases numbered 2, after V lost 5 bases and J lost 4 bases. The CDR3 DNA follows: TGTGCCAGCAGTGAACAGGGGAATCAGCCCCAGCATTTT. Translating it yields CASSEQGNQPQHF.

This sequence joins TRBV10-3 and TRBJ1-6; D perhaps matches TRBD1 (5 bases). Per the germline V gene, CDR1 is ENHRY and CDR2 is SYGVKD. V dropped 3 bases and J dropped 4 bases, with 10 bases sitting between them. The CDR3 sequence is 15 residues long. The CDR3 reads CAISDPTGYNSPLHF. The CDR3 DNA is TGTGCCATCAGTGATCCCACAGGATATAATTCACCCCTCCACTTT.

The chain has TRBV29-1 and TRBJ2-5; a possible D gene is TRBD2 (5 bases). V lost 8 bases to trimming and J lost 4 bases, with 17 bases between them. In germline, CDR1 is SQVTM, CDR2 ANQGSEA. The CDR3 has 13 amino acids. CDR3 residues: CSLRPGRGETQYF. CDR3 in DNA: TGCAGCCTGAGGCCCGGCCGGGGAGAGACCCAGTACTTC. Filled out from reference TRBV29-1 and TRBJ2-5, the complete variable domain reads SAVISQKPSRDICQRGTSLTIQCQVDSQVTMMFWYRQQPGQSLTLIATANQGSEATYESGFVIDKFPISRPNLTFSTLTVSNMSPEDSSIYLCSLRPGRGETQYFGPGTRLLVL.

The V gene is TRBV2, the J gene TRBJ2-7, with 8 nucleotides matching TRBD2. V dropped 1 base and J dropped 7; count of bases not matched to a gene: 9. CDR3 length: 15 residues. Germline V gene data show CDR1 as SNHLY and CDR2 as FYNNEI. For the CDR3, the DNA is TGTGCCAGCAGTGAAGAAGGGTACGGGAGGGATGAGCAGTACTTC. It codes for CASSEEGYGRDEQYF. Full variable domain (outside the CDR3, taken from reference TRBV2 and TRBJ2-7): EPEVTQTPSHQVTQMGQEVILRCVPISNHLYFYWYRQILGQKVEFLVSFYNNEISEKSEIFDDQFSVERPDGSNFTLKIRSTKLEDSAMYFCASSEEGYGRDEQYFGPGTRLTVT.

This clone was recorded only once. This chain joins TRBV21-1 and TRBJ2-5; the table names TRBD2, a call not compared with the DNA. TRBV21-1 is noted as a pseudogene. This CDR3 comprises 16 residues. The CDR3 loop reads CANLSQGGGFQETQYF. As DNA, the CDR3 is TGTGCCAACCTCAGTCAAGGGGGGGGCTTCCAAGAGACCCAGTACTTC.

The V and J genes are TRBV7-3 and TRBJ1-2, with 8 bases aligning to TRBD1. The CDR3 extends over 13 amino acids. Germline CDR1 and CDR2: SGHTA and FQGTGA. The J segment lost 8 bases and the V segment lost 4 bases, leaving 6 bases of the junction unmatched. CDR3 DNA: TGTGCCAGCAGCTCAGACAGGGGCGGGGGCTACACCTTC. Protein product: CASSSDRGGGYTF.

This clone was seen just once. The V call is TRBV12-5, the J call TRBJ1-1, with 8 nucleotides matching TRBD1. Germline assignment: CDR1 LGHNT and CDR2 FRNRAP. The CDR3 is 14 residues long. The V and J ends lost 4 bases and 5 bases, in that order; junction bases with no gene match: 6. The CDR3: CASGSDRDGTEAFF. The DNA of the CDR3 is TGTGCTAGTGGTTCGGACAGGGATGGGACTGAAGCTTTCTTT.

This clone was observed at least ten times. In nucleotides, the CDR3 is TGTGCCAGCAGCCAACTTCCGGGACAGGGTGAGACCCAGTACTTC. Its translation is CASSQLPGQGETQYF. V and J are TRBV2 and TRBJ2-5; 9 positions agree with TRBD1. Germline values: CDR1 SNHLY, CDR2 FYNNEI. V trimming: 6 bases; J trimming: 5 bases; junction bases outside the gene matches: 10. This CDR3 contains 15 residues.

The CDR3 protein is CASGGSGDYNEQFF. DNA of the CDR3: TGTGCCAGCGGTGGGAGCGGGGATTACAATGAGCAGTTCTTC. The chain links TRBV9 to TRBJ2-1; TRBD2 aligns across 7 bases. Germline trimming cut 7 bases from V and 4 bases from J; bases unmatched to any gene: 8. This CDR3 is built from 14 residues. The germline V gene has CDR1 SGDLS and CDR2 YYNGEE. The variable domain in full, completed from reference TRBV9 and TRBJ2-1, reads DSGVTQTPKHLITATGQRVTLRCSPRSGDLSVYWYQQSLDQGLQFLIQYYNGEERAKGNILERFSAQQFPDLHSELNLSSLELGDSALYFCASGGSGDYNEQFFGPGTRLTVL.

This chain uses TRBV14 with TRBJ2-5; D perhaps matches TRBD2 (7 bases). Trimming shortened V by 1 base and J by 5 bases, and 14 bases separated the two germline ends. The germline CDR1 and CDR2 sequences are SGHDN and FVKESK. The CDR3 spans 15 residues. The CDR3 nucleotides read TGTGCCAGCAGCCAAGGGAGGGGGGGAACGGAGACCCAGTACTTC. Its translation: CASSQGRGGTETQYF.

CDR3 residues: CASSLTRGSGANVLTF. Here the CDR3 DNA reads TGTGCCAGCAGTTTAACCCGAGGCTCTGGGGCCAACGTCCTGACTTTC. This chain joins TRBV28 and TRBJ2-6; D call uncertain. Germline V gene sequence: CDR1 MDHEN, CDR2 SYDVKM. This CDR3 is built from 16 residues. V gave up 2 bases and J gave up 0 bases, with 8 bases separating them.

J is TRBJ1-5 and V is TRBV18; the match to TRBD1 covers 8 bases. Per the germline V gene, CDR1 is KGHSH and CDR2 is LQKENI. This CDR3 has 15 residues. V was pared by 5 bases and J by 1 base, with 4 bases of the junction left unmatched. The CDR3 protein is CASSEDRVSNQPQHF. The CDR3 region has the DNA TGTGCCAGCTCAGAGGACAGGGTGAGCAATCAGCCCCAGCATTTT.

The chain combines TRBV28 with TRBJ2-3; D might be TRBD2 (6 bases). The length of the CDR3 is 15 residues. Per germline, CDR1 MDHEN and CDR2 SYDVKM. V gave up 2 bases and J gave up 4 bases, with 13 bases separating them. CDR3 loop: CASSLMGLLADTQYF. In DNA form, the CDR3 reads TGTGCCAGCAGTTTAATGGGACTCCTCGCAGATACGCAGTATTTT.

The chain uses TRBV4-3 and TRBJ1-3; a weak D match, TRBD1 (6 bases). Germline V lookup: CDR1 LGHNA, CDR2 YSLEER. Trimming left V 4 bases short and J 1 base short, with 11 bases between. CDR3 length: 15 amino acids. DNA for the CDR3: TGCGCCAGCAGCCCGACGACAGGTTCTGGAAACACCATATATTTT. Residues: CASSPTTGSGNTIYF.

V and J are TRBV28 and TRBJ1-1; weak D call: TRBD1 (5 bases). Germline values: CDR1 MDHEN, CDR2 SYDVKM. V lost 10 bases and J lost 1, with 7 bases in between. The length of the CDR3 is 11 residues. CDR3 sequence: CATTGNTEAFF. CDR3 sequence (DNA): TGTGCCACCACAGGGAACACTGAAGCTTTCTTT. Combining the CDR3 with reference TRBV28 and TRBJ1-1 gives the whole variable domain DVKVTQSSRYLVKRTGEKVFLECVQDMDHENMFWYRQDPGLGLRLIYFSYDVKMKEKGDIPEGYSVSREKKERFSLILESASTNQTSMYLCATTGNTEAFFGQGTRLTVV.

In its sample, this clone was seen once. The rearrangement joins TRBV6-1 to TRBJ1-1, with D tentatively TRBD1 (6 bases). Looked up from germline, CDR1 is MNHNS and CDR2 is SASEGT. CDR3 length: 13 residues. Trimming left V 3 bases short and J 10 bases short, with 15 bases between. Here the CDR3 reads CASSESGTIPAFF. For the CDR3, the DNA is TGTGCCAGCAGTGAGTCCGGGACAATCCCAGCTTTCTTT.

CDR3 nucleotides: TGTGCCAGCAGCCAAGAAGCGGCCGGGGACAGGGGCACAGATACGCAGTATTTT. This encodes CASSQEAAGDRGTDTQYF. The chain joins TRBV4-2 to TRBJ2-3, with TRBD1 matching over 9 bases. With V trimmed by 0 bases and J by 1 base, 8 bases remained unmatched. CDR3 length: 18 amino acids. Germline V gene sequence: CDR1 LGHNA, CDR2 YNFKEQ.

V and J are TRBV7-2 and TRBJ1-1; D is perhaps TRBD1 (5 bases). CDR3 length: 14 amino acids. Trimming removed 5 bases at V and 4 bases at J, with 14 bases between. Looked up from germline, CDR1 is SGHTA and CDR2 is FQGNSA. CDR3 loop: CASSPQGGPTEAFF. DNA for the CDR3: TGTGCCAGCAGCCCCCAGGGCGGACCCACTGAAGCTTTCTTT.

The count of this clone is one. The chain joins TRBV4-1 to TRBJ2-7; 9 bases map to TRBD1. Germline lookup yields CDR1 MGHRA and CDR2 YSYEKL. The V segment lost 5 bases and the J segment 4 bases; nucleotides outside the gene matches: 6. The CDR3 sequence is 14 residues long. The CDR3 sequence: CASSKQGALYEQYF. The CDR3 DNA sequence: TGCGCCAGCAGCAAACAGGGGGCGCTATACGAGCAGTACTTC.

The chain uses TRBV28 and TRBJ1-2; D gene uncertain. Germline lookup yields CDR1 MDHEN and CDR2 SYDVKM. V was trimmed by 5 bases and J by 2 bases, leaving 12 bases between them. This CDR3 has 14 residues. CDR3 sequence: CASSPSNSNYGYTF. The CDR3 region has the DNA TGTGCCAGCAGTCCCTCAAACAGCAACTATGGCTACACCTTC.

The CDR3 is CASSQDPPTGGPFRVEKLFF. CDR3 coding DNA: TGTGCCAGCAGCCAAGATCCGCCGACAGGGGGGCCCTTTAGAGTTGAAAAACTGTTTTTT. The chain uses TRBV3-1 (or the pseudogene TRBV3-2) and TRBJ1-4; 9 bases fit TRBD1. Trimming cost V 0 bases and J 7 bases; bases outside gene matches: 18. Germline V lookup: CDR1 LGHDT, CDR2 YNNKEL (reference sequence). This CDR3 region has 20 residues.

This sequence joins TRBV6-2 or TRBV6-3 and TRBJ2-1; perhaps TRBD2 as D (5 bases). Germline V lookup: CDR1 MNHEY, CDR2 SVGEGT. V was shortened by 0 bases and J by 5 bases, with 14 bases between the two germline ends. The CDR3 contains 16 residues. CDR3 DNA sequence: TGTGCCAGCAGTTACTCGCCGAGGGTCCTAAACAATGAGCAGTTCTTC. Translation: CASSYSPRVLNNEQFF.

Only one count was recorded for this clone. This chain uses TRBV3-1 (or the pseudogene TRBV3-2) with TRBJ1-6; D is possibly TRBD1 (6 bases). Germline CDR1 is LGHDT and CDR2 is YNNKEL (reference sequence). The V end lost 2 bases, the J end lost 7 bases, and 12 bases lay between the germline ends. The CDR3 is 15 amino acids. The CDR3 spells CASSQWQGYNSPLHF. The DNA for the CDR3 is TGTGCCAGCAGCCAATGGCAGGGGTACAATTCACCCCTCCACTTT.